This entry features one T cell receptor beta chain sequence. Method: immunoSEQ multiplex PCR; TCRdb's copy keeps in-frame clones and lacks some. The sample carries about 160,000 clones, around 94% recorded once. These data are taken from a study of control samples from healthy donors and cancer patients. The CDR3 has 18 amino acids. Germline loops: CDR1 MGHRA, CDR2 YSYEKL. Trimming pared 1 base from V and 1 base from J, leaving 17 bases between. The gene calls are TRBV4-1 and TRBJ1-5; the D gene is possibly TRBD1 (6 bases). This TCR derives from a man in his fifties or sixties with colorectal cancer. The specimen was PBMCs. The CDR3 sequence: CASSQARQARLSNQPQHF. The DNA of the CDR3 is TGCGCCAGCAGCCAAGCAAGACAGGCCAGGCTGAGCAATCAGCCCCAGCATTTT.